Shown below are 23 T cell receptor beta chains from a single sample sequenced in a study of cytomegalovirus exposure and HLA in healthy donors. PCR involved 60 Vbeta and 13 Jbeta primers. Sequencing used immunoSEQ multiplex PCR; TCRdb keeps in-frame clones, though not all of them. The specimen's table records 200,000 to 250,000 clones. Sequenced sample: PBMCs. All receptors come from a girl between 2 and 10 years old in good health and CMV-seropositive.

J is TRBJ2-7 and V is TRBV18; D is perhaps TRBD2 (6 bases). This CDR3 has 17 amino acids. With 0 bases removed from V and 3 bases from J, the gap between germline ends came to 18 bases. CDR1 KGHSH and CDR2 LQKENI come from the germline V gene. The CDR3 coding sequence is TGTGCCAGCTCACCACCTATGGAGGGTGACCCATTCTACGAGCAGTACTTC. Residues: CASSPPMEGDPFYEQYF.

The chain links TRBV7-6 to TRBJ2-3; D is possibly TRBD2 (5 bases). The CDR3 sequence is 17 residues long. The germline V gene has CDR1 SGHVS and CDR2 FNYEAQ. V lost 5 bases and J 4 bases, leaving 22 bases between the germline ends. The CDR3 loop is CASSPFGAVEIADTQYF. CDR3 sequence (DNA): TGTGCCAGCAGCCCTTTTGGAGCGGTCGAAATAGCAGATACGCAGTATTTT. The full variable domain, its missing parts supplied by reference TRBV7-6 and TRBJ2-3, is GAGVSQSPRYKVTKRGQDVALRCDPISGHVSLYWYRQALGQGPEFLTYFNYEAQQDKSGLPNDRFSAERPEGSISTLTIQRTEQRDSAMYRCASSPFGAVEIADTQYFGPGTRLTVL.

CDR3 amino acids: CAWKQRETGDGNTIYF. For the CDR3, the DNA is TGTGCCTGGAAGCAGAGAGAGACAGGTGATGGAAACACCATATATTTT. This chain connects TRBV30 to TRBJ1-3; possible D gene TRBD1, 6 bases. V was cut by 4 bases and J by 3 bases, with 19 bases left in between. Per germline, CDR1 GTSNPN and CDR2 SVGIG (reference sequence). This CDR3 comprises 16 residues.

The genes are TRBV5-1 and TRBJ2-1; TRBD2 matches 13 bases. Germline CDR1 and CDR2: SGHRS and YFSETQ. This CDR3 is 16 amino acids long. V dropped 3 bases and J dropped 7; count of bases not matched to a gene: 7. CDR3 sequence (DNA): TGCGCCAGCAGCTCCGGGACTAGCGGGAATAAGAATGAGCAGTTCTTC. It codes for CASSSGTSGNKNEQFF. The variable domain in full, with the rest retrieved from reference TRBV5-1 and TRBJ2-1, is KAGVTQTPRYLIKTRGQQVTLSCSPISGHRSVSWYQQTPGQGLQFLFEYFSETQRNKGNFPGRFSGRQFSNSRSEMNVSTLELGDSALYLCASSSGTSGNKNEQFFGPGTRLTVL.

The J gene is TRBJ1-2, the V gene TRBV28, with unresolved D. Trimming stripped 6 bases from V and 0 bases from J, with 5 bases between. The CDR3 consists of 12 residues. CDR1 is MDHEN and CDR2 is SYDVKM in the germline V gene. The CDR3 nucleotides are TGTGCCAGCAGCCAGGCTAACTATGGCTACACCTTC. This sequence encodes CASSQANYGYTF.

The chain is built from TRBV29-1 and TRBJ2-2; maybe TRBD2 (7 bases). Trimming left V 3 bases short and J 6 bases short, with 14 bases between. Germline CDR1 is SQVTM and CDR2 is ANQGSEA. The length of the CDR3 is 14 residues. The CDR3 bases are TGCAGCGTTGACCGTCGGGGGGCGGCCGGGGAGCTGTTTTTT. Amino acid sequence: CSVDRRGAAGELFF.

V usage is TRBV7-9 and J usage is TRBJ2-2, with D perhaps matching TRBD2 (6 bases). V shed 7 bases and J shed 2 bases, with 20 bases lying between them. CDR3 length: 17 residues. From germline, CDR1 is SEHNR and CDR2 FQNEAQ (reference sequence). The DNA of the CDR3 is TGTGCCAGCACCTCAGAGTCGGGGGAGGCTAACACCGGGGAGCTGTTTTTT. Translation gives CASTSESGEANTGELFF.

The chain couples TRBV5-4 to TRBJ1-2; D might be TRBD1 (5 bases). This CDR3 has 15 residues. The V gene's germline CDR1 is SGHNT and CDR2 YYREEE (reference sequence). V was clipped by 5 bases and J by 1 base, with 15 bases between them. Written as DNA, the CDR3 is TGTGCCAGCAGGATGGGGGGGGGAGGTAACTATGGCTACACCTTC. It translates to CASRMGGGGNYGYTF.

The CDR3 loop is CASTPGVAEVTDTQYF. The CDR3 DNA sequence: TGTGCCAGTACCCCGGGGGTAGCGGAGGTTACAGATACGCAGTATTTT. V and J are TRBV19 and TRBJ2-3; weak D call: TRBD2 (6 bases). Trimming cost V 7 bases and J 3 bases, with 20 bases left between them. CDR3 length equals 16 residues. The germline V gene encodes CDR1 LNHDA and CDR2 SQIVND (reference sequence). The full variable domain, in which reference TRBV19 and TRBJ2-3 provide the parts outside the CDR3, is DGGITQSPKYLFRKEGQNVTLSCEQNLNHDAMYWYRQDPGQGLRLIYYSQIVNDFQKGDIAEGYSVSREKKESFPLTVTSAQKNPTAFYLCASTPGVAEVTDTQYFGPGTRLTVL.

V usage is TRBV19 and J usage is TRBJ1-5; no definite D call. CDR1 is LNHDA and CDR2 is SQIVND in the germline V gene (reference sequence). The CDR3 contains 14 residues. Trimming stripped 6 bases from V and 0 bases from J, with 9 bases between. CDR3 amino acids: CASRTTGSNQPQHF. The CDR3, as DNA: TGTGCCAGTAGGACGACGGGTAGCAATCAGCCCCAGCATTTT. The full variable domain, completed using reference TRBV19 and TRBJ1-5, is DGGITQSPKYLFRKEGQNVTLSCEQNLNHDAMYWYRQDPGQGLRLIYYSQIVNDFQKGDIAEGYSVSREKKESFPLTVTSAQKNPTAFYLCASRTTGSNQPQHFGDGTRLSIL.

The CDR3 loop reads CASSVEIGGLSYNEQFF. The CDR3 coding sequence is TGTGCCAGCAGCGTAGAGATAGGCGGGCTCTCCTACAATGAGCAGTTCTTC. The genes are TRBV9 and TRBJ2-1, with TRBD2 as a possible D gene (5 bases). The length of the CDR3 is 17 residues. CDR1 and CDR2 (germline): SGDLS, YYNGEE. Trimming removed 0 bases at V and 0 bases at J, with 13 bases between.

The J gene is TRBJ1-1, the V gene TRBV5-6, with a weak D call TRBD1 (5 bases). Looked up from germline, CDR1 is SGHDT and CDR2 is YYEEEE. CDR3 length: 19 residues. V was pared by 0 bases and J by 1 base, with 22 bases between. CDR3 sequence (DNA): TGTGCCAGCAGCTTGGCTCGTGCGGCAGGGCTTTTTGAGAACACTGAAGCTTTCTTT. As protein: CASSLARAAGLFENTEAFF.

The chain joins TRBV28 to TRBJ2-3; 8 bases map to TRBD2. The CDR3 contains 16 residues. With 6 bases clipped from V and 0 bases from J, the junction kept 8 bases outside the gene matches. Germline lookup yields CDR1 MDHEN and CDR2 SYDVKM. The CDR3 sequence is CASRSGSTSSTDTQYF. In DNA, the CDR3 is TGTGCCAGCAGGAGCGGGAGCACCTCTAGCACAGATACGCAGTATTTT.

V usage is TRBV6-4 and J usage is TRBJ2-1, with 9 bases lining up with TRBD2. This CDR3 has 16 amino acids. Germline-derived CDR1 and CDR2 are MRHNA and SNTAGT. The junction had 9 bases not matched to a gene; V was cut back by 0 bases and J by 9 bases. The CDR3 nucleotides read TGTGCCAGCAGTGACTCGAATAAGCGGGAGGTGGGTGAGCAGTTCTTC. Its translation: CASSDSNKREVGEQFF.

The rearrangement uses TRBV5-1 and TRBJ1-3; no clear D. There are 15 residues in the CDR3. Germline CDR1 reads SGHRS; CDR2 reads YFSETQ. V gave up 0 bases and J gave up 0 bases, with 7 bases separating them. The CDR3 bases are TGCGCCAGCAGCTTGGCCGGGATCTCTGGAAACACCATATATTTT. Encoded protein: CASSLAGISGNTIYF.

The CDR3 coding sequence is TGTGCCACTACCGACGGGTCCCAATCCGAGCAGTACTTC. This gives the protein CATTDGSQSEQYF. The chain is built from TRBV15 and TRBJ2-5, with D hard to call. The end of the DNA is better explained by TRBJ2-7, so the J call may be wrong. The CDR3 extends over 13 amino acids. CDR1 is LNHNV and CDR2 is YYDKDF in the germline V gene (reference sequence).

CDR3 loop: CASSPSREQYF. For the CDR3, the DNA is TGTGCCAGCAGCCCCTCCCGCGAGCAGTACTTC. J is TRBJ2-5 and V is TRBV2, with D unclear. The J call may not be correct, given that the DNA end is closer to TRBJ2-7. Looked up from germline, CDR1 is SNHLY and CDR2 is FYNNEI. This CDR3 contains 11 residues.

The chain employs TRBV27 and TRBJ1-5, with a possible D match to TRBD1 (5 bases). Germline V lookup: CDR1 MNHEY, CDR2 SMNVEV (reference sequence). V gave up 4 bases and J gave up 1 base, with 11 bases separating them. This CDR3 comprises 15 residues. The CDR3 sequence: CASSSQGSSNQPQHF. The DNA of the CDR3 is TGTGCCAGCAGTTCCCAGGGTTCAAGCAATCAGCCCCAGCATTTT.

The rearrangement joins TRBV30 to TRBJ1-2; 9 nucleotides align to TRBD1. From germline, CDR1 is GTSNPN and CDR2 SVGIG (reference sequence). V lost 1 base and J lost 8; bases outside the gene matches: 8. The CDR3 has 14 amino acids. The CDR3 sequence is CAWSGSQGARGYTF. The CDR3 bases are TGTGCCTGGAGTGGATCACAGGGGGCGCGGGGCTACACCTTC.

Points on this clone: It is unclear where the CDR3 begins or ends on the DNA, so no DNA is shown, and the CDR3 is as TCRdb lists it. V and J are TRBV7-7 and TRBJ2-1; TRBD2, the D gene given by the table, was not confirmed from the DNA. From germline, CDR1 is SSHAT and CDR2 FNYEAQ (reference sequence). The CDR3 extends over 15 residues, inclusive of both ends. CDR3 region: CASSLAVAGGSEQLF.

The CDR3 protein is CAISESGGAGGQFF. CDR3 nucleotides: TGTGCCATCAGTGAGTCCGGGGGGGCGGGTGGACAGTTCTTC. The chain combines TRBV10-3 with TRBJ2-1, with 8 bases aligning to TRBD2. The trim removed 0 bases at V and 13 bases at J, leaving 8 bases unmatched. In germline, CDR1 is ENHRY, CDR2 SYGVKD. The CDR3 has 14 residues.

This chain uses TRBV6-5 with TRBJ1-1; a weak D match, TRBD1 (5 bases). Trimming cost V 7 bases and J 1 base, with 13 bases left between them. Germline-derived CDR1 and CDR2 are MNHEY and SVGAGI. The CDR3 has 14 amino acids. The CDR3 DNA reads TGTGCCAGCATGGACGGGGGGAAGAACACTGAAGCTTTCTTT. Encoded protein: CASMDGGKNTEAFF.

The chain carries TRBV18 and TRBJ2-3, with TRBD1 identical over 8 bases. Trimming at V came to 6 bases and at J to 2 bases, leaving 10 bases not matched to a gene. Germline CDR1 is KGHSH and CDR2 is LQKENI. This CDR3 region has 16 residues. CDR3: CASSLQDRELTDTQYF. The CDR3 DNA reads TGTGCCAGCTCCCTCCAGGACAGGGAACTCACAGATACGCAGTATTTT.